This is a list of T cell receptor beta chains from one sample in a study of blood T cells in healthy people across ages. One entry per CDR3 protein results from TCRdb running MiXCR on the 5' RACE reads. The top ten clones hold 10% to 15% of a sample with under 850,000 distinct CDR3 sequences, under 40% of them seen once. The sample was blood. All receptors come from a man younger than 35 in good health. CDR3s include the opening cysteine and the closing phenylalanine or tryptophan. The D gene is left open where the match is weak. Size is stated for part of the rows, as once, few or many counts, or as a class when the clone is expanded.

d_call	j_call	clone_size	v_call	cdr3_aa	cdr3_nt
-	TRBJ1-4	-	TRBV20-1	CSVNEKLFF	TGCAGTGTGAATGAAAAACTGTTTTTT
-	TRBJ2-5	few	TRBV7-8	CASSLENRNTQYF	TGTGCCAGCAGCTTAGAAAATAGGAACACCCAGTACTTC
-	TRBJ2-5	-	TRBV18	CASSSGYQETQYF	TGTGCCAGCTCATCAGGCTATCAAGAGACCCAGTACTTC
TRBD1	TRBJ2-2	-	TRBV7-2	CASSLQGEVGELFF	TGTGCCAGCAGCTTACAGGGGGAAGTCGGGGAGCTGTTTTTT
TRBD1	TRBJ1-2	many	TRBV7-2	CASSLVDRAVRYGYTF	TGTGCCAGCAGCTTAGTGGACAGGGCCGTTCGCTATGGCTACACCTTC
-	TRBJ1-2	-	TRBV12-3/TRBV12-4	CASSFKGVDPYYGYTF	TGTGCCAGCAGTTTTAAAGGAGTTGATCCCTACTATGGCTACACCTTC
-	TRBJ1-2	few	TRBV7-9	CASSKDILNYGYTF	TGTGCCAGCAGTAAGGACATTCTTAACTATGGCTACACCTTC
-	TRBJ1-4	-	TRBV2	CASIPGQGDEKLFF	TGTGCCAGCATCCCGGGGCAGGGAGATGAAAAACTGTTTTTT
TRBD2	TRBJ2-5	many	TRBV12-3/TRBV12-4	CASTPTGGETQYF	TGTGCCAGCACCCCCACGGGGGGAGAGACCCAGTACTTC
TRBD2	TRBJ2-5	-	TRBV20-1	CSTRVQTSGQETQYF	TGCAGTACTAGAGTTCAGACTAGCGGGCAAGAGACCCAGTACTTC
TRBD2	TRBJ2-1	-	TRBV20-1	CSAAQRGGLPYNEQFF	TGCAGTGCTGCCCAGCGGGGGGGATTGCCCTACAATGAGCAGTTCTTC
-	TRBJ2-4	-	TRBV3-1	CASSFTGGAYYSIQYF	TGTGCCAGCAGTTTCACGGGGGGCGCGTATTACAGCATTCAGTACTTC
TRBD2	TRBJ2-3	-	TRBV2	CASSNEAGGPPDTQYF	TGTGCCAGCAGTAACGAAGCGGGGGGGCCCCCAGATACGCAGTATTTT
TRBD1	TRBJ2-5	-	TRBV4-3	CASSQDTGTGGEQYF	TGCGCCAGCAGCCAAGACACCGGGACAGGGGGTGAGCAGTACTTC
-	TRBJ1-2	-	TRBV12-3/TRBV12-4	CASSVKSNYGYTF	TGTGCCAGCAGTGTTAAGTCTAACTATGGCTACACCTTC
-	TRBJ2-7	-	TRBV7-9	CASSIGGADYEQYF	TGTGCCAGCAGCATAGGGGGGGCGGACTACGAGCAGTACTTC
TRBD2	TRBJ2-1	few	TRBV4-1	CASSRTSGDNNEQFF	TGCGCCAGCAGCCGGACTAGCGGGGACAATAATGAGCAGTTCTTC
-	TRBJ2-6	many	TRBV12-3/TRBV12-4	CASREGSSGANVLTF	TGTGCCAGCAGGGAAGGCTCCTCTGGGGCCAACGTCCTGACTTTC
-	TRBJ2-7	many	TRBV7-9	CASSLAQSYEQYF	TGTGCCAGCAGCTTAGCGCAGTCCTACGAGCAGTACTTC